Listed below are T cell receptor beta chains from one sample, sequenced in a study of blood T cell repertoires in COVID-19. TCRdb's copy holds only in-frame clones and misses some; the assay was immunoSEQ multiplex PCR. The sample lists some 160,000 clones; about 86% were seen once. What was sequenced was peripheral blood. These receptors came from a woman in her seventies with COVID-19, enrolled during active disease. The conserved cysteine and the conserved F or W are not part of the CDR3 here.

V: TRBV5-1
CDR3: ASSIRGLAGIETQY

V: TRBV7-3
CDR3: ASSRDSSPGANVLT

V: TRBV2
CDR3: ARSKLSSYEQY

V: TRBV19
CDR3: ASSINRGESPLH

V: TRBV19
CDR3: ASTAYTNSPQH

V: TRBV9
CDR3: ASSVTVAGVGNEQF

V: TRBV19
CDR3: ASSIGRQYTEAF

V: TRBV2
CDR3: AGGRDIYEQY

V: TRBV29-1
CDR3: SYPSADEAF

V: TRBV5-6
CDR3: ASSLTGGPPDTQY

V: TRBV9
CDR3: ASSEYQGLAEAF

V: TRBV19
CDR3: ASSQPAGRNQPQH

V: TRBV5-1
CDR3: ASSLEAGRPTDTQY

V: TRBV5-5
CDR3: ASSLVVSYEQY

V: TRBV2
CDR3: ASGGTKTQY

V: TRBV7-9
CDR3: ASSTQQGGYT

V: TRBV6-5
CDR3: ASSYSNRGDGYT

V: TRBV27
CDR3: ASRGGTANNSPLH

V: TRBV6-5
CDR3: ASSFGTGNTDTQY

V: TRBV7-2
CDR3: ASSKQGRDNFGYT